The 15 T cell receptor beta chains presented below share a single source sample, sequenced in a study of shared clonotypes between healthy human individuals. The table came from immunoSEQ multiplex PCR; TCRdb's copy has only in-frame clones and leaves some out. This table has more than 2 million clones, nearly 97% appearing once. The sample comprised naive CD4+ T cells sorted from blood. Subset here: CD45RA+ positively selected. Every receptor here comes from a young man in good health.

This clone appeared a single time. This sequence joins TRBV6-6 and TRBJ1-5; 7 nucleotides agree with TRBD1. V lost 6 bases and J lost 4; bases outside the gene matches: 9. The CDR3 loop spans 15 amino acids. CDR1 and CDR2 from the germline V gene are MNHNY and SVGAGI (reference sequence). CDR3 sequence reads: CASRDDPGGNQPQHF. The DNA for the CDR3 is TGTGCCAGCAGGGACGATCCAGGGGGAAATCAGCCCCAGCATTTT.

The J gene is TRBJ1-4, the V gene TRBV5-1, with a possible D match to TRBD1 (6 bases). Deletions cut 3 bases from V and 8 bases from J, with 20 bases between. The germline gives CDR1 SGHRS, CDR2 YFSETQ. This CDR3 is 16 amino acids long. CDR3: CASSSTGQIFGEKLFF. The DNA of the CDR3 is TGCGCCAGCAGCTCGACAGGACAGATATTCGGCGAAAAACTGTTTTTT. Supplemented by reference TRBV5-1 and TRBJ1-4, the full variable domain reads KAGVTQTPRYLIKTRGQQVTLSCSPISGHRSVSWYQQTPGQGLQFLFEYFSETQRNKGNFPGRFSGRQFSNSRSEMNVSTLELGDSALYLCASSSTGQIFGEKLFFGSGTQLSVL.

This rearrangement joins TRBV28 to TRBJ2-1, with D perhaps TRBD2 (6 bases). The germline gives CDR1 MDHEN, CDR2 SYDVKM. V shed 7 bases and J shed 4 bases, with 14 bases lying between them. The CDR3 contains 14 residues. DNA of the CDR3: TGTGCCAGCAAGGAGGGTCGGTCTTACAATGAGCAGTTCTTC. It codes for CASKEGRSYNEQFF.

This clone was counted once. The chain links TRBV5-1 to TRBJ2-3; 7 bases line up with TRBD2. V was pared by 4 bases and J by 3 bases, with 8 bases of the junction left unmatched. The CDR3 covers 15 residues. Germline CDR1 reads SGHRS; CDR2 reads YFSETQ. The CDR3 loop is CASSISGFWTDTQYF. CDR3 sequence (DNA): TGCGCCAGCAGCATTAGCGGGTTCTGGACAGATACGCAGTATTTT.

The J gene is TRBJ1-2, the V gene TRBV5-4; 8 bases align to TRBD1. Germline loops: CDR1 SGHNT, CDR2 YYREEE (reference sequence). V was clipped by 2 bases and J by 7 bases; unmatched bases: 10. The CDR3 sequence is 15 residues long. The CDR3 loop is CASSLPQGARVGYTF. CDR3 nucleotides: TGTGCCAGCAGCTTACCCCAGGGGGCGCGGGTTGGCTACACCTTC.

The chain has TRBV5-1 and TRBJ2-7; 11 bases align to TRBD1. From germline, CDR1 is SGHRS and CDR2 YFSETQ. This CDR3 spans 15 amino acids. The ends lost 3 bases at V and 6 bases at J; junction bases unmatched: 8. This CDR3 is CASSSGQGAVGEQYF. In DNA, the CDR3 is TGCGCCAGCAGCTCTGGACAGGGGGCTGTCGGCGAGCAGTACTTC.

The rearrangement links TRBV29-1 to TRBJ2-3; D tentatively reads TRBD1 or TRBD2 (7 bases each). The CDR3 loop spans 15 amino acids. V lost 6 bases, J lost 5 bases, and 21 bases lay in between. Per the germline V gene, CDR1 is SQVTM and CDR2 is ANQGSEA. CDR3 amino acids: CSVFRGGAKGDTQYF. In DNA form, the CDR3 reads TGCAGCGTCTTCAGGGGGGGGGCCAAAGGAGATACGCAGTATTTT.

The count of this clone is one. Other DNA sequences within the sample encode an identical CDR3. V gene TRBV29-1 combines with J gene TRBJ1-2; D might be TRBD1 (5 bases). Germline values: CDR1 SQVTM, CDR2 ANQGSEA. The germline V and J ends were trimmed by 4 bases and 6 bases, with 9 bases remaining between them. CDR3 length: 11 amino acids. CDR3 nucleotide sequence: TGCAGCGTTGCGGGGACGAATGGCTACACCTTC. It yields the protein CSVAGTNGYTF.

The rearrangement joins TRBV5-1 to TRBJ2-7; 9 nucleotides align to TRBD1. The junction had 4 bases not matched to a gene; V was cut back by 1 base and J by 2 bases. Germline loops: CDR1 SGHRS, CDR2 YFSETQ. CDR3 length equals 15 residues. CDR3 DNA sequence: TGCGCCAGCAGCTTGCTTGGACAGGGGCCCTACGAGCAGTACTTC. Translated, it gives CASSLLGQGPYEQYF. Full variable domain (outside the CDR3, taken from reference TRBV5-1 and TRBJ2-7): KAGVTQTPRYLIKTRGQQVTLSCSPISGHRSVSWYQQTPGQGLQFLFEYFSETQRNKGNFPGRFSGRQFSNSRSEMNVSTLELGDSALYLCASSLLGQGPYEQYFGPGTRLTVT.

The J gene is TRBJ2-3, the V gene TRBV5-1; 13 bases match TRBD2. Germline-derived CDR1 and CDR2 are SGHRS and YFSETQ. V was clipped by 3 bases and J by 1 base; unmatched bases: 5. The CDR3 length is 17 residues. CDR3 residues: CASSSGTSGIGTDTQYF. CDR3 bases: TGCGCCAGCAGCTCCGGGACTAGCGGGATTGGCACAGATACGCAGTATTTT.

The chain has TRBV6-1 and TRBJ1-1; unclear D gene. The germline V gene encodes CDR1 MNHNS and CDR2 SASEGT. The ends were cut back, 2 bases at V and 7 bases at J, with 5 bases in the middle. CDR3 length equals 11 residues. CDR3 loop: CASSEWGEAFF. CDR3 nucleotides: TGTGCCAGCAGTGAATGGGGTGAAGCTTTCTTT.

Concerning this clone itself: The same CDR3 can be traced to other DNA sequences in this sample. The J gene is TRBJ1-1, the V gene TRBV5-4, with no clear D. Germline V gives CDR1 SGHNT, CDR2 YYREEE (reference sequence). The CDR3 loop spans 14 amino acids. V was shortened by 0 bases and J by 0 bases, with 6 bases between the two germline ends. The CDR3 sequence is CASSLVGVNTEAFF. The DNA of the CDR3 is TGTGCCAGCAGCTTGGTCGGGGTGAACACTGAAGCTTTCTTT.

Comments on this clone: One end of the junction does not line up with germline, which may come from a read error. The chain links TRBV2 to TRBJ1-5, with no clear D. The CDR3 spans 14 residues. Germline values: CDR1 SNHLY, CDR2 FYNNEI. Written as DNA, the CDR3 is TGTGCCAGCAGCGAAGTATTGAGCAATCAGCCCCAGCATTTT. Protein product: CASSEVLSNQPQHF.

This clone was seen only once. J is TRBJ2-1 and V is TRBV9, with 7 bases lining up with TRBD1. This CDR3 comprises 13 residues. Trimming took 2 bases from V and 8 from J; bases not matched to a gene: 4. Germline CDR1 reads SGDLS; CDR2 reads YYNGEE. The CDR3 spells CASSVNRGDEQFF. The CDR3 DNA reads TGTGCCAGCAGCGTCAACAGGGGTGATGAGCAGTTCTTC.

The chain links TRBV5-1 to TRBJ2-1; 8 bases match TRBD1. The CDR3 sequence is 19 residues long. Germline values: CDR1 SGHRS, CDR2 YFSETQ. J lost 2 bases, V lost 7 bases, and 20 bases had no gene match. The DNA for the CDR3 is TGCGCCAGCGGGCTAGACAGGGGCTCCGGGACCAAGACCTACAATGAGCAGTTCTTC. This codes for CASGLDRGSGTKTYNEQFF. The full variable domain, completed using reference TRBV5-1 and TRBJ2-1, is KAGVTQTPRYLIKTRGQQVTLSCSPISGHRSVSWYQQTPGQGLQFLFEYFSETQRNKGNFPGRFSGRQFSNSRSEMNVSTLELGDSALYLCASGLDRGSGTKTYNEQFFGPGTRLTVL.